A single sample is the source of the 16 T cell receptor beta chains below, sequenced in a study of shared clonotypes between healthy human individuals. Only in-frame clones appear in the TCRdb table, and some are missing; sequencing was by immunoSEQ multiplex PCR. The data contain roughly 2,500,000 clones, roughly 93% of them seen just once; the ten biggest clones take up 0.36%. Sequencing was done on a sample of naive CD4+ T cells from PBMCs. The subset: CD45RA+ positively selected. Receptors originate from a man between 18 and 35 years old in good health. Some clones in this sample may be carry-over from other donors' samples.

This chain links TRBV2 with TRBJ2-4; D may be TRBD1 (6 bases). The CDR3 has 14 residues. Germline-derived CDR1 and CDR2 are SNHLY and FYNNEI. The V end lost 2 bases, the J end lost 6 bases, and 11 bases lay between the germline ends. The CDR3 here is CASSELTGTNIQYF. In DNA form, the CDR3 reads TGTGCCAGCAGTGAACTAACAGGGACAAACATTCAGTACTTC.

V usage is TRBV21-1 and J usage is TRBJ2-7; the tabulated D call, TRBD1, remains unverified against the DNA. TRBV21-1 is assigned pseudogene status. This CDR3 region has 17 residues. The CDR3 coding sequence is TGTGCCAGCAGCAAAAGGGGGACAGGGGATCTCGGCTACGAGCAGTACTTC. Encoded protein: CASSKRGTGDLGYEQYF.

This chain links TRBV7-2 with TRBJ1-2; D is unresolved. Germline CDR1 SGHTA, CDR2 FQGNSA. This CDR3 region has 15 residues. Trimming stripped 5 bases from V and 5 bases from J, with 18 bases between. The CDR3 reads CASSPNRVLQYGYTF. In DNA form, the CDR3 reads TGTGCCAGCAGCCCAAACCGGGTACTGCAGTATGGCTACACCTTC.

CDR3 loop: CASRWTAGNQPQHF. The CDR3 region has the DNA TGTGCCAGCAGGTGGACTGCTGGGAATCAGCCCCAGCATTTT. The chain joins TRBV2 to TRBJ1-5; D is unclear. CDR3 length: 14 amino acids. Germline CDR1 reads SNHLY; CDR2 reads FYNNEI. V lost 6 bases to trimming and J lost 4 bases, with 13 bases between them.

This CDR3 is CASTGAGNEQFF. As DNA, the CDR3 is TGTGCCAGTACGGGAGCCGGGAATGAGCAGTTCTTC. V and J are TRBV2 and TRBJ2-1, with D perhaps TRBD2 (6 bases). The CDR3 loop spans 12 amino acids. Per germline, CDR1 SNHLY and CDR2 FYNNEI. Between the trimmed V and J ends, which lost 9 bases and 7 bases, there was a span of 13 bases. The full variable domain, rest sourced from reference TRBV2 and TRBJ2-1, is EPEVTQTPSHQVTQMGQEVILRCVPISNHLYFYWYRQILGQKVEFLVSFYNNEISEKSEIFDDQFSVERPDGSNFTLKIRSTKLEDSAMYFCASTGAGNEQFFGPGTRLTVL.

The rearrangement uses TRBV18 and TRBJ2-3; 13 bases line up with TRBD2. With V trimmed by 3 bases and J by 4 bases, 4 bases remained unmatched. The length of the CDR3 is 16 residues. In germline, CDR1 is KGHSH, CDR2 LQKENI. This CDR3 reads CASSPSGTSGADTQYF. CDR3 bases: TGTGCCAGCTCACCTTCCGGGACTAGCGGGGCAGATACGCAGTATTTT.

This clone has a single count. The chain carries TRBV7-2 and TRBJ2-3; 14 bases are a match to TRBD2. The length of the CDR3 is 18 residues. CDR1 and CDR2 from the germline V gene are SGHTA and FQGNSA. Unmatched junction bases numbered 7, after V lost 3 bases and J lost 2 bases. CDR3 protein: CASSLKGTSGSYTDTQYF. DNA of the CDR3: TGTGCCAGCAGCTTGAAAGGGACTAGCGGGAGTTACACAGATACGCAGTATTTT.

The chain recombines TRBV18 with TRBJ1-3; D call uncertain. The germline V and J ends were trimmed by 2 bases and 8 bases, with 10 bases remaining between them. Germline CDR1 is KGHSH and CDR2 is LQKENI. CDR3 length: 13 residues. Written as DNA, the CDR3 is TGTGCCAGCTCACCAGGACTCTCCGACACCATATATTTT. Translating gives CASSPGLSDTIYF.

J is TRBJ1-4 and V is TRBV5-4, with 7 bases identical to TRBD1. There are 14 residues in the CDR3. Germline values: CDR1 SGHNT, CDR2 YYREEE (reference sequence). V was pared by 4 bases and J by 7 bases, with 7 bases of the junction left unmatched. Written as DNA, the CDR3 is TGTGCCAGCAGCCCCCGACAGGGAACTGAAAAACTGTTTTTT. The encoded protein is CASSPRQGTEKLFF. Full variable domain (outside the CDR3, taken from reference TRBV5-4 and TRBJ1-4): ETGVTQSPTHLIKTRGQQVTLRCSSQSGHNTVSWYQQALGQGPQFIFQYYREEENGRGNFPPRFSGLQFPNYSSELNVNALELDDSALYLCASSPRQGTEKLFFGSGTQLSVL.

This chain joins TRBV9 and TRBJ1-1; 8 bases match TRBD1. Germline trimming cut 0 bases from V and 0 bases from J; bases unmatched to any gene: 7. The CDR3 is 17 amino acids. Germline loops: CDR1 SGDLS, CDR2 YYNGEE. For the CDR3, the DNA is TGTGCCAGCAGCGTAGGTATAGGACAGGGAGTGAACACTGAAGCTTTCTTT. It encodes CASSVGIGQGVNTEAFF.

V and J are TRBV10-1 and TRBJ2-1, with 9 bases identical to TRBD1. After removal of 9 bases from V and 7 bases from J, the junction contained 4 bases not matched to a gene. Germline lookup yields CDR1 WNHNN and CDR2 SYGVQD (reference sequence). The CDR3 is 12 residues long. The CDR3 DNA reads as TGCGCCAGTGGGACAGGGTGGAATGAGCAGTTCTTC. It codes for CASGTGWNEQFF.

Only one count was recorded for this clone. The rearrangement links TRBV7-8 to TRBJ2-7; D call uncertain. The germline gives CDR1 SGHVS, CDR2 FQNEAQ. This CDR3 has 14 residues. V lost 6 bases to trimming and J lost 1 base, with 13 bases between them. This CDR3 reads CASSPPRISYEQYF. For the CDR3, the DNA is TGTGCCAGCAGTCCACCGCGCATTTCCTACGAGCAGTACTTC.

The gene calls are TRBV6-6 and TRBJ1-2; 8 nucleotides align to TRBD1. Looked up from germline, CDR1 is MNHNY and CDR2 is SVGAGI (reference sequence). The CDR3 is 15 amino acids. The V gene end was trimmed by 4 bases and the J gene end by 4 bases; junction bases not matched to a gene: 8. CDR3 sequence reads: CASSSTTGGGYGYTF. The CDR3, as DNA: TGTGCCAGCAGTTCCACTACAGGGGGAGGCTATGGCTACACCTTC.

This clone was seen a single time. The V and J genes are TRBV19 and TRBJ1-4; 7 positions agree with TRBD1. The trim removed 4 bases at V and 0 bases at J, leaving 2 bases unmatched. This CDR3 spans 15 amino acids. Germline V gene data show CDR1 as LNHDA and CDR2 as SQIVND (reference sequence). This chain's CDR3 is CASSRGQATNEKLFF. CDR3 bases: TGTGCCAGTAGTAGAGGACAGGCAACTAATGAAAAACTGTTTTTT.

This clone was observed a single time. This chain links TRBV19 with TRBJ2-1; tentatively, D is TRBD1 (6 bases). Trimming shortened V by 6 bases and J by 8 bases, and 26 bases separated the two germline ends. In germline, CDR1 is LNHDA, CDR2 SQIVND (reference sequence). The length of the CDR3 is 17 residues. The CDR3 region has the DNA TGTGCCAGTAGCACCAGACGGGGCAGGGGAATAGTGGATGAGCAGTTCTTC. Protein product: CASSTRRGRGIVDEQFF.

This chain connects TRBV11-2 to TRBJ2-5, with TRBD1 identical over 8 bases. The CDR3 sequence is 14 residues long. Germline assignment: CDR1 SGHAT and CDR2 FQNNGV. The junction had 5 bases not matched to a gene; V was cut back by 4 bases and J by 4 bases. The CDR3 DNA is TGTGCCAGCAGCTCCAGGGGGCCGTTAGAGACCCAGTACTTC. Translation gives CASSSRGPLETQYF.